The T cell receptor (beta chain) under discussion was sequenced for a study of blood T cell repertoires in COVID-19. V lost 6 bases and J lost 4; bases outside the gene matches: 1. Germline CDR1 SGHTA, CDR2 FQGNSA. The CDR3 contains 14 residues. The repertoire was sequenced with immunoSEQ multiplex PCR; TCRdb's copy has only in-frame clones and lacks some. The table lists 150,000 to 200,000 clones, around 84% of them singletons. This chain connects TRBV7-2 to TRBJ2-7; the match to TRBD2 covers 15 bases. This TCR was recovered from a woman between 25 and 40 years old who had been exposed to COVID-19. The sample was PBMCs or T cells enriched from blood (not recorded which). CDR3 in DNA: TGTGCCAGCAGGGGACTAGCGGGGGGATACGAGCAGTACTTC. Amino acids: CASRGLAGGYEQYF. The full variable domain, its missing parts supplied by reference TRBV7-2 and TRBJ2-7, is GAGVSQSPSNKVTEKGKDVELRCDPISGHTALYWYRQSLGQGLEFLIYFQGNSAPDKSGLPSDRFSAERTGGSVSTLTIQRTQQEDSAVYLCASRGLAGGYEQYFGPGTRLTVT.